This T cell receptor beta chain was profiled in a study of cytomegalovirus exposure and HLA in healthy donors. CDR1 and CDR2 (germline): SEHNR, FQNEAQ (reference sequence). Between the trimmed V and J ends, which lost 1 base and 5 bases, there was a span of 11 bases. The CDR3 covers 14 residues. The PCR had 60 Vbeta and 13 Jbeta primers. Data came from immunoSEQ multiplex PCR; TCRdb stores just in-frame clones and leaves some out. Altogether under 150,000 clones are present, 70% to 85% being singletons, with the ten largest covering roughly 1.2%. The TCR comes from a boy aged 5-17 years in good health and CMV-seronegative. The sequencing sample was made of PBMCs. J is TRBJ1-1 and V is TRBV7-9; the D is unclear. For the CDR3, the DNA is TGTGCCAGCAGCTTAGAAGAGGGCGGGACTGAAGCTTTCTTT. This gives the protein CASSLEEGGTEAFF.